This passage covers 18 T cell receptor beta chains from one sample sequenced in a study of monozygotic twins with inflammatory bowel disease. TCRdb reprocessed the 5' RACE reads and reports one entry per CDR3 protein, with no DNA. The table for this sample gives about 160,000 distinct CDR3 sequences. The specimen sequenced was blood. The receptors shown here come from a human donor with ulcerative colitis or Crohn's disease, or a healthy co-twin of an affected twin (not recorded which).

The genes are TRBV7-2 and TRBJ2-1. In germline, CDR1 is SGHTA, CDR2 FQGNSA. CDR3 size: 12 residues. CDR3 protein: CASRAAYNEQFF.

The chain uses TRBV5-1 and TRBJ1-2. This CDR3 contains 13 residues. Germline CDR1 is SGHRS and CDR2 is YFSETQ. CDR3 protein: CASSLWQNYGYTF. Variable domain in full (rest from reference TRBV5-1 and TRBJ1-2): KAGVTQTPRYLIKTRGQQVTLSCSPISGHRSVSWYQQTPGQGLQFLFEYFSETQRNKGNFPGRFSGRQFSNSRSEMNVSTLELGDSALYLCASSLWQNYGYTFGSGTRLTVV.

The V call is TRBV7-3, the J call TRBJ2-2. The V gene's germline CDR1 is SGHTA and CDR2 FQGTGA. CDR3 length equals 13 residues. The CDR3 loop reads CASSLQKTGELFF.

The V call is TRBV7-2, the J call TRBJ2-7; with no DNA, the TCRdb D assignment of TRBD2 cannot be verified. Per the germline V gene, CDR1 is SGHTA and CDR2 is FQGNSA. The CDR3 loop spans 15 amino acids. The chain's CDR3 is CASSPGLAANYEQYF.

The rearrangement links TRBV10-3 to TRBJ2-1; TCRdb lists TRBD1, though no DNA is available to test this call. CDR1 is ENHRY, CDR2 SYGVKD, per germline. CDR3 size: 11 residues. CDR3 sequence: CAIRGDNEQFF.

V is TRBV27 and J is TRBJ1-6; the D gene TCRdb calls, TRBD1, cannot be checked with no DNA. The CDR3 is 13 residues long. CDR1 is MNHEY and CDR2 is SMNVEV in the germline V gene (reference sequence). The CDR3 loop reads CASKDREGSPLHF.

This chain links TRBV6-2 or TRBV6-3 with TRBJ1-1; there is no DNA to check the TCRdb D call of TRBD1. The V gene's germline CDR1 is MNHEY and CDR2 SVGEGT. The CDR3 sequence is 14 residues long. Here the CDR3 reads CASALTGGGTEAFF.

The rearrangement uses TRBV10-3 and TRBJ2-7; the D call of TRBD2 rests on TCRdb alone, since no DNA is present to check it. Germline V gene lookup returns CDR1 ENHRY and CDR2 SYGVKD. This CDR3 is 17 amino acids long. The CDR3: CAISESRLAALSYEQYF.

The rearrangement uses TRBV29-1 and TRBJ2-7; the D call from TCRdb, TRBD2, cannot be confirmed without DNA. Per the germline V gene, CDR1 is SQVTM and CDR2 is ANQGSEA. The CDR3 runs to 14 residues. CDR3 region: CSVERLGVGYEQYF.

The rearrangement joins TRBV6-2 or TRBV6-3 to TRBJ1-2; TCRdb lists TRBD1, though no DNA is available to test this call. This CDR3 is built from 14 residues. The V gene's germline CDR1 is MNHEY and CDR2 SVGEGT. The chain's CDR3 is CASSWTGENYGYTF.

J is TRBJ1-3 and V is TRBV5-1; TCRdb calls TRBD1, which cannot be checked without DNA. The V gene's germline CDR1 is SGHRS and CDR2 YFSETQ. The CDR3 contains 15 residues. The CDR3 protein is CASSSAGTGVNTIYF.

The chain joins TRBV7-3 to TRBJ2-7; TCRdb gives TRBD1 as the D gene, but with no DNA this cannot be confirmed. Germline CDR1 is SGHTA and CDR2 is FQGTGA. The CDR3 length is 14 residues. The CDR3 loop is CASSLGAGSNEQYF.

The CDR3: CASSLGQGTEAFF. The rearrangement uses TRBV12-3 or TRBV12-4 and TRBJ1-1; TCRdb proposes TRBD1, but this gene call is untestable without DNA. The CDR3 length is 13 residues.

The rearrangement joins TRBV29-1 to TRBJ1-1; there is no DNA to check the TCRdb D call of TRBD1. Germline V CDR1 and CDR2: SQVTM, ANQGSEA. CDR3 length: 12 residues. CDR3 protein: CSVRDPGTEAFF.

V gene TRBV24-1 combines with J gene TRBJ2-1. The length of the CDR3 is 16 residues. Germline V gives CDR1 KGHDR, CDR2 SFDVKD. The CDR3 region is CATSDFTADSYNEQFF.

The chain links TRBV10-2 to TRBJ2-2; TCRdb proposes TRBD2, but this gene call is untestable without DNA. Per the germline V gene, CDR1 is WSHSY and CDR2 is SAAADI. CDR3 length equals 15 residues. The CDR3 reads CASRFLAGHTGELFF.

V usage is TRBV24-1 and J usage is TRBJ2-4; TCRdb returns TRBD1, unconfirmable since there is no DNA. This CDR3 contains 16 residues. Germline lookup yields CDR1 KGHDR and CDR2 SFDVKD. The CDR3 spells CATSDPGGQGKNIQYF.

V usage is TRBV24-1 and J usage is TRBJ2-1. Germline values: CDR1 KGHDR, CDR2 SFDVKD. The CDR3 has 15 residues. CDR3 loop: CATSVPAATYNEQFF.